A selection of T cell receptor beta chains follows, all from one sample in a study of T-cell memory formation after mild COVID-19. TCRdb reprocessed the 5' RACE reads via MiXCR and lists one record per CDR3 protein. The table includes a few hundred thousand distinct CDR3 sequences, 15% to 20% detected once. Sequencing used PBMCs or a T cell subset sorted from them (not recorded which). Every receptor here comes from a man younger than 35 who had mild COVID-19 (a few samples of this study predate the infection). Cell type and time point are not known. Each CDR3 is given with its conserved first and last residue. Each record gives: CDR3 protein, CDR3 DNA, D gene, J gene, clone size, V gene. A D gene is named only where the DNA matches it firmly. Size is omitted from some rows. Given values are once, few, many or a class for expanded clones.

CASSFDRTGVNEQYF TGTGCCAGCAGCTTCGACCGGACAGGGGTGAACGAGCAGTACTTC TRBD1 TRBJ2-7 NA TRBV5-6
CASSQEGSGGYTF TGTGCCAGCAGCCAAGAAGGCAGCGGTGGCTACACCTTC NA TRBJ1-2 few TRBV3-1
CSVHAVGGIAKNIQYF TGCAGCGTTCACGCAGTCGGGGGGATAGCCAAAAACATTCAGTACTTC TRBD2 TRBJ2-4 few TRBV29-1
CASSSGDDGYTF TGTGCCAGCAGTTCAGGGGACGATGGCTACACCTTC NA TRBJ1-2 few TRBV12-3/TRBV12-4
CASSIVWTADNQPQHF TGTGCCAGTAGTATAGTTTGGACGGCAGACAATCAGCCCCAGCATTTT NA TRBJ1-5 NA TRBV19
CASSTPSRGRNNEQFF TGTGCCAGCAGCACACCGTCTCGGGGGCGTAACAATGAGCAGTTCTTC NA TRBJ2-1 few TRBV7-4
CASTPFSGNTIYF TGTGCCAGCACTCCCTTTTCTGGAAACACCATATATTTT NA TRBJ1-3 NA TRBV6-5
CASTRTGGLDSPLHF TGTGCCAGCACTCGGACAGGGGGCTTAGATTCACCCCTCCACTTT TRBD1 TRBJ1-6 NA TRBV7-2
CATRTSGLKETQYF TGTGCCACTAGGACTAGCGGGTTAAAAGAGACCCAGTACTTC TRBD2 TRBJ2-5 few TRBV10-3
CASSPGTMYGYTF TGTGCCAGCAGTCCCGGGACAATGTATGGCTACACCTTC NA TRBJ1-2 NA TRBV25-1
CSVFKTGWGTEAFF TGCAGCGTGTTTAAGACAGGGTGGGGCACTGAAGCTTTCTTT TRBD1 TRBJ1-1 NA TRBV29-1
CASSGWGQRYF TGTGCCAGCAGCGGTTGGGGGCAACGGTACTTC NA TRBJ2-5 few TRBV5-5
CASSYSRGTGGNQPQHF TGTGCCAGCAGTTACAGTAGGGGGACTGGTGGCAATCAGCCCCAGCATTTT NA TRBJ1-5 many TRBV6-2/TRBV6-3
CSVVPGKSTDTQYF TGCAGCGTTGTACCGGGGAAAAGCACAGATACGCAGTATTTT NA TRBJ2-3 NA TRBV29-1
CASTTQGNQPQHF TGTGCCAGCACGACACAGGGAAATCAGCCCCAGCATTTT NA TRBJ1-5 NA TRBV2
CASSIPGQGSYEQYF TGCGCCAGCAGCATACCGGGACAGGGGTCCTACGAGCAGTACTTC TRBD1 TRBJ2-7 NA TRBV5-1
CASSPFEVNTEAFF TGCGCCAGCAGCCCCTTCGAGGTGAACACTGAAGCTTTCTTT NA TRBJ1-1 few TRBV5-1
CASSLLQGDGQPQHF TGTGCCAGCAGCTTACTGCAGGGGGATGGTCAGCCCCAGCATTTT TRBD1 TRBJ1-5 few TRBV7-2
CSVEDSGGDQPQHF TGCAGCGTTGAAGATAGCGGCGGCGATCAGCCCCAGCATTTT NA TRBJ1-5 few TRBV29-1
CASSQETGLGGYTF TGTGCCAGCAGCCAAGAAACTGGCCTAGGGGGCTACACCTTC NA TRBJ1-2 NA TRBV3-1
CSARTLRGTEAFF TGCAGTGCGCGGACCTTAAGAGGGACTGAAGCTTTCTTT NA TRBJ1-1 once TRBV20-1
CASSEGTGWGTNVLTF TGTGCCAGCAGTGAGGGGACAGGGTGGGGGACCAACGTCCTGACTTTC TRBD1 TRBJ2-6 NA TRBV6-5
CASSFFASGGTDTQYF TGTGCCAGCAGTTTCTTCGCTAGCGGGGGAACAGATACGCAGTATTTT TRBD2 TRBJ2-3 few TRBV12-3/TRBV12-4
CASSWPGSTDTQYF TGTGCCAGCAGCTGGCCGGGGAGCACAGATACGCAGTATTTT NA TRBJ2-3 NA TRBV7-2
CASSGRDRALNEQFF TGTGCCAGCAGTGGCCGGGACAGGGCCCTCAATGAGCAGTTCTTC TRBD1 TRBJ2-1 NA TRBV6-6
CASSGGSGTQYF TGTGCCAGCAGCGGGGGGTCGGGGACCCAGTACTTC NA TRBJ2-5 NA TRBV5-6
CASSGAPGDSGYTF TGTGCCAGCAGCGGAGCCCCGGGAGATAGCGGCTACACCTTC NA TRBJ1-2 NA TRBV5-6
CASSHTGQPQHF TGTGCCAGCAGTCACACGGGTCAGCCCCAGCATTTT NA TRBJ1-5 few TRBV3-1
CASREDRQAGDTQYF TGTGCCAGCAGAGAGGACAGGCAAGCTGGAGATACGCAGTATTTT TRBD1 TRBJ2-3 NA TRBV11-3
CAISQKGDSPLHF TGTGCCATCAGCCAGAAGGGTGATTCACCCCTCCACTTT NA TRBJ1-6 NA TRBV10-3
CASSLPEGPPCLYF TGTGCCAGCAGCTTACCTGAGGGTCCCCCATGTTTGTACTTC NA TRBJ2-5 NA TRBV7-9
CSVVEGTEAFF TGCAGCGTTGTGGAGGGGACTGAAGCTTTCTTT NA TRBJ1-1 NA TRBV29-1
CASSAYQSYNEQFF TGTGCCAGCAGCGCGTATCAGTCCTACAATGAGCAGTTCTTC NA TRBJ2-1 NA TRBV7-2